This entry features one TCR beta chain sequence. This sample was taken from a study of blood T cell repertoires in COVID-19. Overall study context: Samples came from the United States, Italy and Spain, spanning acute and convalescent COVID-19. Nucleic acid was either cDNA or gDNA, and it came from T cells, B-cell-depleted T cells, or PBMCs.

As processed by the authors: Reference gene primer amplification in the assay estimated nucleated cell counts. Libraries were prepared by immunoSEQ multiplex PCR; TCRdb keeps only in-frame clonotypes and omits some of them. V and J calls and clone size are as listed in that table; D and trimming were resolved from the DNA. Among 240,000 or so clones listed, roughly four fifths were seen once. V dropped 3 bases and J dropped 4; count of bases not matched to a gene: 7. The CDR3 totals 14 residues. Germline V gene sequence: CDR1 GTSNPN, CDR2 SVGIG (reference sequence). The TCR comes from a woman aged 18-30 years with acute or convalescent COVID-19. The chain is built from TRBV30 and TRBJ2-7; TRBD2 matches 9 bases. Specimen: peripheral blood. The CDR3: CAWSIAGARYEQYF. The CDR3 DNA reads TGTGCCTGGAGCATAGCGGGAGCTCGATACGAGCAGTACTTC.